The clone carrying this T cell receptor (beta chain) was seen only a few times. Data came from immunoSEQ multiplex PCR; TCRdb stores just in-frame clones and leaves some out. Of 350,000 to 400,000 clones listed, about 90% are singletons. The entry originates in a study of blood T cell repertoires in COVID-19. The CDR3 is made up of 15 amino acids. CDR1 is SGHNT and CDR2 is YYREEE in the germline V gene (reference sequence). Trimming cost V 4 bases and J 8 bases; bases outside gene matches: 8. The sample comprised PBMCs or T cells enriched from blood (not recorded which). The source of this sequence is a man aged 35 to 55 in a cohort exposed to, infected with or recovered from COVID-19 (not recorded which). The genes are TRBV5-4 and TRBJ2-1, with TRBD2 matching over 11 bases. The CDR3: CASSREVAGGDEQFF. The CDR3 DNA is TGTGCCAGCAGCCGCGAGGTAGCGGGAGGGGATGAGCAGTTCTTC.